Listed here are 7 T cell receptor beta chains from one sample, sequenced in a study of blood T cell repertoires in COVID-19. Assay used: immunoSEQ multiplex PCR; TCRdb lists only in-frame clones, some missing. Of about 310,000 clones listed, around 90% were seen once; the top ten hold 1%. Source material: peripheral blood. All receptors come from a man aged 50 to 59 with active or convalescent COVID-19.

This chain joins TRBV24-1 and TRBJ2-3; D unclear. The length of the CDR3 is 16 residues. From germline, CDR1 is KGHDR and CDR2 SFDVKD. Between the trimmed V and J ends, which lost 0 bases and 1 base, there was a span of 10 bases. The CDR3 DNA reads TGTGCCACCAGTGATTTGCCGACTGCTGGCACAGATACGCAGTATTTT. Translation gives CATSDLPTAGTDTQYF.

J is TRBJ2-7 and V is TRBV28, with TRBD1 matching 7 bases. V shed 4 bases and J 2 bases; nucleotides not matched to a gene: 2. Looked up from germline, CDR1 is MDHEN and CDR2 is SYDVKM. CDR3 length: 13 residues. The CDR3 region is CASSYTGAYEQYF. DNA for the CDR3: TGTGCCAGCAGTTACACAGGGGCCTACGAGCAGTACTTC. Full variable domain (missing parts from reference TRBV28 and TRBJ2-7): DVKVTQSSRYLVKRTGEKVFLECVQDMDHENMFWYRQDPGLGLRLIYFSYDVKMKEKGDIPEGYSVSREKKERFSLILESASTNQTSMYLCASSYTGAYEQYFGPGTRLTVT.

V usage is TRBV20-1 and J usage is TRBJ1-5, with TRBD1 as a possible D gene (5 bases). Trimming shortened V by 3 bases and J by 5 bases, and 14 bases separated the two germline ends. This CDR3 has 14 amino acids. Germline V gene sequence: CDR1 DFQATT, CDR2 SNEGSKA (reference sequence). As DNA, the CDR3 is TGCAGTGCTAGTCGGGGGACTGGGGATCAGCCCCAGCATTTT. Its translation is CSASRGTGDQPQHF.

This CDR3 reads CASTLETGAEAFF. CDR3 bases: TGTGCCAGCACCTTGGAGACGGGGGCTGAAGCTTTCTTT. The chain joins TRBV6-5 to TRBJ1-1, with D perhaps TRBD1 (5 bases). Germline CDR1 MNHEY, CDR2 SVGAGI. V was shortened by 7 bases and J by 6 bases, with 15 bases between the two germline ends. CDR3 size: 13 residues.

The genes are TRBV2 and TRBJ2-1; 10 nucleotides align to TRBD2. CDR1 and CDR2 (germline): SNHLY, FYNNEI. With 2 bases clipped from V and 2 bases from J, the junction kept 0 bases outside the gene matches. CDR3 length: 15 amino acids. CDR3 sequence: CASSELAGAYNEQFF. CDR3 DNA: TGTGCCAGCAGTGAACTAGCGGGGGCCTACAATGAGCAGTTCTTC.

The chain uses TRBV15 and TRBJ1-2, with TRBD1 identical over 11 bases. The junction had 5 bases not matched to a gene; V was cut back by 3 bases and J by 5 bases. Germline values: CDR1 LNHNV, CDR2 YYDKDF (reference sequence). The CDR3 spans 15 residues. The CDR3 DNA reads TGTGCCACCAGCAGGGACAGGGGGCTAGGGTATGGCTACACCTTC. Protein sequence: CATSRDRGLGYGYTF.

The CDR3 DNA sequence: TGTGCCAGCAGTTTCGAGGGACAGCATGAAAAACTGTTTTTT. The encoded protein is CASSFEGQHEKLFF. The J gene is TRBJ1-4, the V gene TRBV28; 7 nucleotides align to TRBD1. V shed 3 bases, J shed 6 bases, and the junction held 4 bases outside the gene matches. This CDR3 has 14 residues. Germline values: CDR1 MDHEN, CDR2 SYDVKM.